These 2 T cell receptor beta chains share one sample of origin, sequenced in a study of cytomegalovirus exposure and HLA in healthy donors. 13 Jbeta primers and 60 Vbeta primers were used for the PCR. This table comes from immunoSEQ multiplex PCR, and its TCRdb copy is limited to in-frame clones, with some not included. The table shows some 170,000 clones, with under 85% occurring only once. Sequencing was done on a sample of PBMCs. The receptors originated from a human donor in good health.

This chain connects TRBV23-1 to TRBJ2-1, with D perhaps TRBD2 (5 bases). TRBV23-1 is annotated as an ORF whose role is uncertain. V was clipped by 0 bases and J by 4 bases, with 19 bases between them. The CDR3 has 18 amino acids. CDR3 sequence reads: CASSQSEGGALSYNEQFF. CDR3 DNA sequence: TGCGCCAGCAGTCAATCCGAAGGAGGCGCCCTTTCTTACAATGAGCAGTTCTTC.

The chain joins TRBV12-5 to TRBJ2-3, with D maybe TRBD1 (5 bases). The V end was cut by 5 bases, the J end by 3 bases, with 15 bases between. Germline V CDR1 and CDR2: LGHNT, FRNRAP. The CDR3 totals 15 residues. CDR3 in amino acids: CASGGGHFGTDTQYF. CDR3 bases: TGTGCTAGTGGTGGTGGACATTTTGGGACAGATACGCAGTATTTT.